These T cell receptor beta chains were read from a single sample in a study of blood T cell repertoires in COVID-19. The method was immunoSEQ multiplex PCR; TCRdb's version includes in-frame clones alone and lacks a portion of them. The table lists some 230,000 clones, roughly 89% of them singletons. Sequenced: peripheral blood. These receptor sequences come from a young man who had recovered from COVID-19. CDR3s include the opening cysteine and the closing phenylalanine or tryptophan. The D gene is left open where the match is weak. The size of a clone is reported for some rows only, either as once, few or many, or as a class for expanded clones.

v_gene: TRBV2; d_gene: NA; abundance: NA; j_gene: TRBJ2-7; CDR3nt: TGTGCCACCGTCCGGGACTTGACCTACGAGCAGTACTTC; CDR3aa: CATVRDLTYEQYF
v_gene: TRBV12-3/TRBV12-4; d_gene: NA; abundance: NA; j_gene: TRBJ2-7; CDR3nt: TGTGCCAGCAGTTTATACGGCGAGCAGTACTTC; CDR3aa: CASSLYGEQYF
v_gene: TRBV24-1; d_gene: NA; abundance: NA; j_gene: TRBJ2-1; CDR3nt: TGTGCCACAGGGAACCGGGGTTACAATGAGCAGTTCTTC; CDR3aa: CATGNRGYNEQFF
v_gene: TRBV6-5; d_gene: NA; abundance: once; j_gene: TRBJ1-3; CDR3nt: TGTGCCAGCAGTTATTCGGCAGGGACTGGAAACACCATATATTTT; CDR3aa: CASSYSAGTGNTIYF
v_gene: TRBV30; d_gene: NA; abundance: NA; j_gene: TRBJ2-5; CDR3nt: TGTGCCTGGAGTGTACTAGTAGGGGGAGAGACCCAGTACTTC; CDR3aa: CAWSVLVGGETQYF
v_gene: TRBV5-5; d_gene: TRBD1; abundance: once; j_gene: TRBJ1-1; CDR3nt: TGTGCCAGCAGCTCGGGACAGGGGTTATTGGTAAACACTGAAGCTTTCTTT; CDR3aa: CASSSGQGLLVNTEAFF
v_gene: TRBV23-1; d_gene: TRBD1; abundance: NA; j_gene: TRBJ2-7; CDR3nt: TGCGCCAGCAGTCATCCCGAAAGCGACAGGGGAGCTCTCTACGAGCAGTACTTC; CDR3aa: CASSHPESDRGALYEQYF
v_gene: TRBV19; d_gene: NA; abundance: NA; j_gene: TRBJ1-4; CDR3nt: TGTGCCAGTAGGCAACTACTAGGGGGTGAAAAACTGTTTTTT; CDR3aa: CASRQLLGGEKLFF
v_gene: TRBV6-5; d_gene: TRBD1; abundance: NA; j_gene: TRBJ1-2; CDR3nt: TGTGCCAGCAGGGGACAGGGGGCTAACTATGGCTACACCTTC; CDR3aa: CASRGQGANYGYTF
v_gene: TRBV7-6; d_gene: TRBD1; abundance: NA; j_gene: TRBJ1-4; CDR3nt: TGTGCCAGCAGCCAAACGGCACAGGGGTACGAAAAACTGTTTTTT; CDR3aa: CASSQTAQGYEKLFF
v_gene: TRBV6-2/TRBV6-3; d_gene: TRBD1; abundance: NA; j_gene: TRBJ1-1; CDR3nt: TGTGCCAGCAGTCTACATCGACAGGGGGTTGGCACTGAAGCTTTCTTT; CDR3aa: CASSLHRQGVGTEAFF
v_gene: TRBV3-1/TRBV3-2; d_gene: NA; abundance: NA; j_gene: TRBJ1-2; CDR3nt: TGTGCCAGCAGCCAAGACCCAGATGGCTACACCTTC; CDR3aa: CASSQDPDGYTF
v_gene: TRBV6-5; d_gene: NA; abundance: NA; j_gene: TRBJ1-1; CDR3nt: TGTGCCAGCAGTTACTCCCAGGTGAACACTGAAGCTTTCTTT; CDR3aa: CASSYSQVNTEAFF
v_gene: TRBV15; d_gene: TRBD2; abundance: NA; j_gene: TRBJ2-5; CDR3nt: TGTGCCACCAGCAGAGACAGCGGGGTTGGGGAGACCCAGTACTTC; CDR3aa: CATSRDSGVGETQYF
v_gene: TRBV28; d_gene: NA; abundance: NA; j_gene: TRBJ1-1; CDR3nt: TGTGCCAGCACCCCGACAGGAGGGAACACTGAAGCTTTCTTT; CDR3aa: CASTPTGGNTEAFF
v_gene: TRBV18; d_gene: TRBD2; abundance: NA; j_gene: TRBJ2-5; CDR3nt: TGTGCCAGCTCACCACCGGGAGGGGAAGAGACCCAGTACTTC; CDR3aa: CASSPPGGEETQYF
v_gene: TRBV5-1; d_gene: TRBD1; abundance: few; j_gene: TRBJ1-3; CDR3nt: TGCGCCAGCAGCCATACTTCCGGGACAGGGGACGGATTAGCTGGAAACACCATATATTTT; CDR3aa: CASSHTSGTGDGLAGNTIYF
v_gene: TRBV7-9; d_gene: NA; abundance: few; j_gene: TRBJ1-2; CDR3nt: TGTGCCAGCAGCTTTGGACTGCGGGGGGGCTACACCTTC; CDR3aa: CASSFGLRGGYTF
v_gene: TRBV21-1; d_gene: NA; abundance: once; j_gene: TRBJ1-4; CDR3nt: TGTGCCAGCAGCAAAGCGCCAGGGTTGCGCGAAAAACTGTTTTTT; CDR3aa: CASSKAPGLREKLFF
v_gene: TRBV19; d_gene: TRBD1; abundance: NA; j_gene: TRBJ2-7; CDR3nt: TGTGCCAGTAGTGCGCAGGGGGTTGGGTACGAGCAGTACTTC; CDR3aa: CASSAQGVGYEQYF
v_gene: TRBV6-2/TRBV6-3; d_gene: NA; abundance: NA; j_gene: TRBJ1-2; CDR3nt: TGTGCCAGCAGCCCTGGTACAAGGTGGCGGGACTATGGCTACACCTTC; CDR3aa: CASSPGTRWRDYGYTF
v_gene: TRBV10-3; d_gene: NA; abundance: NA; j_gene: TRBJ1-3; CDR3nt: TGTGCCATCAGTGACGTGGGGGCCTCTGGAAACACCATATATTTT; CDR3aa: CAISDVGASGNTIYF